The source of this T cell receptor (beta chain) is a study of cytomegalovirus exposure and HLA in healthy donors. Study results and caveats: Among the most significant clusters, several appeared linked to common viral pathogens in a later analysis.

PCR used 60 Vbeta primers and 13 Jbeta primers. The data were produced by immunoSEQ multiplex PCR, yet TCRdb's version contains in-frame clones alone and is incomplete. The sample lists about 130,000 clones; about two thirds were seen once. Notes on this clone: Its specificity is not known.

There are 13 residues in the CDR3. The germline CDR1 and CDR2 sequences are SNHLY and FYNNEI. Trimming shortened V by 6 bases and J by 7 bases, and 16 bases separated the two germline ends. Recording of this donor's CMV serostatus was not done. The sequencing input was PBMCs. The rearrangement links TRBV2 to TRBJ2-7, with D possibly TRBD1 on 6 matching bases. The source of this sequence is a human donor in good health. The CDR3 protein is CASRPGVFEEQYF. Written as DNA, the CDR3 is TGTGCCAGCAGGCCAGGGGTTTTTGAGGAGCAGTACTTC.